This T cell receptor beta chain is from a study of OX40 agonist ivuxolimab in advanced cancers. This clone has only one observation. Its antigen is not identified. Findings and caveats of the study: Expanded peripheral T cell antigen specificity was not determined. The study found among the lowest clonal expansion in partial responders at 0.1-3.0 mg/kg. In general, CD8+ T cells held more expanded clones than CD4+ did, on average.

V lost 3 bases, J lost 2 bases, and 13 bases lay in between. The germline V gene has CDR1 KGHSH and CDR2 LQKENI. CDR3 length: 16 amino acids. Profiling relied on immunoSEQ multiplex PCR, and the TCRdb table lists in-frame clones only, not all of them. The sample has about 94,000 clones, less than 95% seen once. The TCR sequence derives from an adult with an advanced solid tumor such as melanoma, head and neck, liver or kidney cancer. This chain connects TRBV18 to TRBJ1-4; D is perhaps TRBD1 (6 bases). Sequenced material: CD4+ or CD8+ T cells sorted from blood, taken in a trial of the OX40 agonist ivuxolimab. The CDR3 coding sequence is TGTGCCAGCTCACCTCTCGCAGGGGCCACTAATGAAAAACTGTTTTTT. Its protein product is CASSPLAGATNEKLFF.